The entry below describes one TCR beta chain. PCR amplification relied on 60 Vbeta primers (plus 13 Jbeta primers). TCRdb's table, derived via immunoSEQ multiplex PCR, lists solely in-frame clones and lacks some. The data hold 150,000 to 200,000 clones, with approximately 72% observed a single time. The data were taken from a study of cytomegalovirus exposure and HLA in healthy donors. The germline V gene has CDR1 SGHVS and CDR2 FQNEAQ. This CDR3 is built from 15 residues. J was trimmed by 4 bases and V by 4 bases; bases with no gene match: 6. J is TRBJ2-3 and V is TRBV7-8; TRBD1 matches 9 bases. The TCR sequence derives from a human donor in good health. Material: PBMCs. The chain's CDR3 is CASSSRTGAPDTQYF. DNA for the CDR3: TGTGCCAGCAGCTCCCGGACAGGGGCCCCAGATACGCAGTATTTT.